This T cell receptor (beta chain) was obtained from a study of T cell responses to AZD1222 COVID-19 vaccine. This CDR3 region has 17 residues. The germline V and J ends were trimmed by 1 base and 0 bases, with 10 bases remaining between them. Germline CDR1 is LNHNV and CDR2 is YYDKDF (reference sequence). Turning to this clone: Its specificity is unknown.

Here immunoSEQ multiplex PCR was the method, and the copy in TCRdb shows in-frame clones only, minus some. The data contain more than 120,000 clones, roughly 93% of them seen just once; the ten biggest clones take up less than 9.5%. Study-level findings and limits: Targets within unmutated variant regions were reportedly found for nearly half of spike-specific TCRs. At baseline, just five or six AZD1222 recipients tested seropositive. White British people made up most donors, females outnumbered males, and clonal diversity was possibly underestimated.

This TCR was recovered from an adult who received the AZD1222 COVID-19 vaccine. The sample was peripheral blood, taken 28 days after the second AZD1222 dose. This sequence joins TRBV15 and TRBJ1-6; D might be TRBD1 (5 bases). CDR3 DNA sequence: TGTGCCACCAGCAGAGCAGGGCAGAGCTCCTATAATTCACCCCTCCACTTT. Its translation: CATSRAGQSSYNSPLHF.